This T cell receptor (beta chain) came from a study of shared clonotypes between healthy human individuals. V dropped 6 bases and J dropped 0 bases, with 12 bases sitting between them. Germline CDR1 is SQVTM and CDR2 is ANQGSEA. This CDR3 has 13 amino acids. Whole-study findings and limits: Compared with memory subsets, naive subsets generally had larger estimated richness.

CD45RO-negative, CCR7-positively selected cells formed the naive CD8 fraction, excluding terminally differentiated effector memory CD45RA+ cells. This clone was counted a single time. Its target is not known. Using immunoSEQ multiplex PCR, the repertoire was profiled, and TCRdb retains in-frame clones only, with some absent. The sample includes about 1.9 million clones, just over 90% of them seen just once. Specimen: naive CD8+ T cells from PBMCs. The chain uses TRBV29-1 and TRBJ2-7; D may correspond to TRBD1 or TRBD2 (5 bases each). The clonotype originates from a man between 18 and 29 years old in good health. Some clones in this sample may be carry-over from other donors' samples. CDR3 in DNA: TGCAGCGTCCGGGACCACAGCTCCTACGAGCAGTACTTC. Translating it yields CSVRDHSSYEQYF.